This T cell receptor (beta chain) was captured in a study of regulatory T cells in long-lasting Graves disease. This clonotype appeared a few times. J lost 4 bases, V lost 5 bases, and 11 bases had no gene match. Germline assignment: CDR1 SGHRS and CDR2 YFSETQ. This CDR3 comprises 16 residues. Time point noted: newly diagnosed GD, antithyroid drugs for less than 3 months. The TCR library was prepared using RNA isolated from PBMCs. TCR beta libraries were built with iRepertoire HTBI primers and Arm-PCR of CDR3 regions. A single record per CDR3 protein comes from TCRdb applying MiXCR to the multiplex PCR reads. The sample holds 400,000 to 500,000 distinct CDR3 sequences, 15% seen once. The same data also contributed to another study, on T cells in Graves' hyperthyroidism and ophthalmopathy.

This sequence originates from a woman aged 25-40 years with Graves disease. The source was peripheral blood mononuclear cells (PBMCs), collected at new diagnosis, from a patient treated with antithyroid drugs. This chain links TRBV5-1 with TRBJ2-1; 8 bases line up with TRBD2. The CDR3 spells CASSHLTSGDYNEQFF. CDR3 DNA: TGCGCCAGCAGTCACCTAACTAGCGGTGATTACAATGAGCAGTTCTTC.